The 5 T cell receptor beta chains below all came from one sample that was sequenced in a study of shared clonotypes between healthy human individuals. Profiled with immunoSEQ multiplex PCR; TCRdb holds only in-frame clones, not every one. The table lists 2 million to 2.5 million clones, about 92% of them singletons. Sequences were obtained from naive CD4+ T cells from PBMCs. Subset meaning: CD45RA+ positively selected. These receptors came from a young man in good health. Some clones in this sample may be carry-over from other donors' samples.

The chain has TRBV11-2 and TRBJ1-2, with D possibly being TRBD1 (6 bases). Germline-derived CDR1 and CDR2 are SGHAT and FQNNGV. The CDR3 totals 15 residues. V was cut by 5 bases and J by 6 bases, with 19 bases left in between. The CDR3 reads CASSLPDRLQHGYTF. CDR3 coding DNA: TGTGCCAGCAGCCTTCCAGACAGGCTCCAGCATGGCTACACCTTC.

The chain combines TRBV28 with TRBJ2-1, with TRBD2 matching 9 bases. This CDR3 comprises 17 residues. Trimming at V came to 4 bases and at J to 1 base, leaving 8 bases not matched to a gene. Looked up from germline, CDR1 is MDHEN and CDR2 is SYDVKM. For the CDR3, the DNA is TGTGCCAGCAGTTCCCCAGTGAGCGGGAGGTCCTACAATGAGCAGTTCTTC. Protein sequence: CASSSPVSGRSYNEQFF.

This clone was recorded a few times. Within the sample, other DNA sequences also encode this same CDR3. The gene calls are TRBV7-9 and TRBJ1-1; a possible D gene is TRBD1 (5 bases). The CDR3 is 12 residues long. In germline, CDR1 is SEHNR, CDR2 FQNEAQ (reference sequence). The V end lost 1 base, the J end lost 8 bases, and 8 bases lay between the germline ends. CDR3 loop: CASSLVPGEAFF. In nucleotides, the CDR3 is TGTGCCAGCAGCTTAGTTCCAGGGGAAGCTTTCTTT. Together with reference TRBV7-9 and TRBJ1-1, the CDR3 gives the full variable domain: DTGVSQNPRHKITKRGQNVTFRCDPISEHNRLYWYRQTLGQGPEFLTYFQNEAQLEKSRLLSDRFSAERPKGSFSTLEIQRTEQGDSAMYLCASSLVPGEAFFGQGTRLTVV.

This clone occurred a few times. The chain is built from TRBV10-3 and TRBJ2-7; D not certain. Germline V gives CDR1 ENHRY, CDR2 SYGVKD. CDR3 length: 11 residues. Trimming removed 7 bases at V and 6 bases at J, with 10 bases between. CDR3 region: CAIMTPLEQYF. CDR3 in DNA: TGTGCCATCATGACTCCTCTCGAGCAGTACTTC.

The chain is built from TRBV6-5 and TRBJ2-7; the D is unclear. Trimming took off 8 bases at V and 0 bases at J, with 11 bases between the two ends. Germline-derived CDR1 and CDR2 are MNHEY and SVGAGI. This CDR3 has 13 amino acids. This CDR3 is CASARPLSYEQYF. The DNA of the CDR3 is TGTGCCAGCGCCAGGCCTCTCTCCTACGAGCAGTACTTC.